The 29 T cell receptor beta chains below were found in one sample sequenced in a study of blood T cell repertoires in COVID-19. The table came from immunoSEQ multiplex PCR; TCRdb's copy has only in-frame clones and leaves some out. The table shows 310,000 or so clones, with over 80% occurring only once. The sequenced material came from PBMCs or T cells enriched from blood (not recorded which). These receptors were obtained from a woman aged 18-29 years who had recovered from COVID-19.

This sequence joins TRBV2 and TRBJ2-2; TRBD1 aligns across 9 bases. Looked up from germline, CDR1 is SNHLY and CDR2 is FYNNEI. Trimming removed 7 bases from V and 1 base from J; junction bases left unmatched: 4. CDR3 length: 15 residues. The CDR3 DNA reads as TGTGCCAGCAACCCGGGACAGGGGAACACCGGGGAGCTGTTTTTT. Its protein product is CASNPGQGNTGELFF.

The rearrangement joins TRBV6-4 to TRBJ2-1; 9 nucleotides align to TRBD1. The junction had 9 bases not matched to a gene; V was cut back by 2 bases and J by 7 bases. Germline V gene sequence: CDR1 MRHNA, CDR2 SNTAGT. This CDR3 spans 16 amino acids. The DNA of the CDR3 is TGTGCCAGCAGTGACAACCCGGGACAGGGTTTTAATGAGCAGTTCTTC. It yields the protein CASSDNPGQGFNEQFF.

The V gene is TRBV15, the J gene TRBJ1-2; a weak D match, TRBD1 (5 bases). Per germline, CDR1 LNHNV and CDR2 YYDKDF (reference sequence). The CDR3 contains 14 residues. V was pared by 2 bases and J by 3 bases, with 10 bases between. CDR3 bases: TGTGCCACCAGCAGATCCGGGGGGTACTATGGCTACACCTTC. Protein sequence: CATSRSGGYYGYTF.

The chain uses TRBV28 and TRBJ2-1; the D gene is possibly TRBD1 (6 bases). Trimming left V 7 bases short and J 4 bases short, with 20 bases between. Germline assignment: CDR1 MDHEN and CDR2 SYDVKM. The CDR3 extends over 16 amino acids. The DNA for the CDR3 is TGTGCCAGCAACACTCTGGGGGCGCGTATTTACAATGAGCAGTTCTTC. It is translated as CASNTLGARIYNEQFF.

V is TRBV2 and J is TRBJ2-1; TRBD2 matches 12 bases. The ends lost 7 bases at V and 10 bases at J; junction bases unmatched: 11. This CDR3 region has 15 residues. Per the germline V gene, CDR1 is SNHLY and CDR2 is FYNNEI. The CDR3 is CASKNPSGGAREQFF. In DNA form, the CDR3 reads TGTGCCAGCAAGAACCCTAGCGGGGGGGCCCGAGAGCAGTTCTTC.

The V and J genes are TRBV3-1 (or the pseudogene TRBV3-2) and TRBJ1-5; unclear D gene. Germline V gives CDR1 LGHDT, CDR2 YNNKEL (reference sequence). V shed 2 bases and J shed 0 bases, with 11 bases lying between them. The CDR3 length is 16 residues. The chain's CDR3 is CASSQSGGYSNQPQHF. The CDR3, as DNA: TGTGCCAGCAGCCAATCAGGCGGGTATAGCAATCAGCCCCAGCATTTT.

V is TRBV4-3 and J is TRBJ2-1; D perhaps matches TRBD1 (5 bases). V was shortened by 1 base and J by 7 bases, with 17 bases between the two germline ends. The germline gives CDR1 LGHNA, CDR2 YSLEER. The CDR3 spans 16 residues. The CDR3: CASSQGQGYGNNEQFF. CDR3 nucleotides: TGCGCCAGCAGCCAAGGCCAGGGCTACGGCAATAATGAGCAGTTCTTC.

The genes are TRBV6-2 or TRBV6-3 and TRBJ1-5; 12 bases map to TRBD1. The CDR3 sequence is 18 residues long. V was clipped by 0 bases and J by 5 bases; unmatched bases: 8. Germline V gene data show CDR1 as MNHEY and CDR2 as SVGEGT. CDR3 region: CASSYSNYRDRGHQPQHF. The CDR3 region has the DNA TGTGCCAGCAGTTACTCGAATTACCGGGACAGGGGGCATCAGCCCCAGCATTTT.

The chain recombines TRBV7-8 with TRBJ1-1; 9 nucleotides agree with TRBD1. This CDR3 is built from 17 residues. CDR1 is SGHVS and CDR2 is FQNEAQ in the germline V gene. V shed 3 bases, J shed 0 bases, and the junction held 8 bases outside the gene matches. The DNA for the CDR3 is TGTGCCAGCAGCTTTTCAACAGGGGGCCCGATGAACACTGAAGCTTTCTTT. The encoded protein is CASSFSTGGPMNTEAFF.

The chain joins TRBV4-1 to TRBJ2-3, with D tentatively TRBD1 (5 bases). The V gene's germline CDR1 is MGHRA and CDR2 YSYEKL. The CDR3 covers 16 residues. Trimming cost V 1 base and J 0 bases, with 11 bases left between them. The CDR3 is CASSQGTRPSTDTQYF. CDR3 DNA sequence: TGCGCCAGCAGCCAAGGGACAAGGCCTAGCACAGATACGCAGTATTTT.

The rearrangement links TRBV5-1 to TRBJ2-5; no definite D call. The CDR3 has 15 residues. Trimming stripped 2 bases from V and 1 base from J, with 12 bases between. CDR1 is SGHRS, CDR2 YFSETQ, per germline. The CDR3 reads CASSFFEPSQETQYF. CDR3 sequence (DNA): TGCGCCAGCAGCTTCTTTGAACCGAGCCAAGAGACCCAGTACTTC. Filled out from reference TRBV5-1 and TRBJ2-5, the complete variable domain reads KAGVTQTPRYLIKTRGQQVTLSCSPISGHRSVSWYQQTPGQGLQFLFEYFSETQRNKGNFPGRFSGRQFSNSRSEMNVSTLELGDSALYLCASSFFEPSQETQYFGPGTRLLVL.

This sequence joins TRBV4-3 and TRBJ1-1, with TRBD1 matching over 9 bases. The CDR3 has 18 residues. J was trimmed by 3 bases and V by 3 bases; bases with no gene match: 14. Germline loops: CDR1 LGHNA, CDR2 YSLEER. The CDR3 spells CASSQEATGGYRDTEAFF. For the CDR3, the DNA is TGCGCCAGCAGCCAGGAGGCGACAGGGGGGTATCGGGACACTGAAGCTTTCTTT.

CDR3 nucleotides: TGTGCCAGCAGCCCTGGTCCCGGGACAATGAACACTGAAGCTTTCTTT. This codes for CASSPGPGTMNTEAFF. The V and J genes are TRBV27 and TRBJ1-1; D perhaps matches TRBD1 (6 bases). Deletions cut 6 bases from V and 0 bases from J, with 17 bases between. Germline CDR1 reads MNHEY; CDR2 reads SMNVEV (reference sequence). There are 16 residues in the CDR3.

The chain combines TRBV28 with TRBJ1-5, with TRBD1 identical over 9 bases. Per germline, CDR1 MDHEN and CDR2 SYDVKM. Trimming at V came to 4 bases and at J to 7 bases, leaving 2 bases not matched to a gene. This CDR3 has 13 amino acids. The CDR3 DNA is TGTGCCAGCAGTTGGGACAGGGCCCAGCCCCAGCATTTT. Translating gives CASSWDRAQPQHF.

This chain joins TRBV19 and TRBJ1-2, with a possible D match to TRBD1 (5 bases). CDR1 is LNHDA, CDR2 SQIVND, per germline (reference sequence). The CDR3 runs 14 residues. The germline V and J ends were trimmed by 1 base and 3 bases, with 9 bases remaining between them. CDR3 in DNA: TGTGCCAGTAGTATAGGTGACAGATACTATGGCTACACCTTC. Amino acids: CASSIGDRYYGYTF.

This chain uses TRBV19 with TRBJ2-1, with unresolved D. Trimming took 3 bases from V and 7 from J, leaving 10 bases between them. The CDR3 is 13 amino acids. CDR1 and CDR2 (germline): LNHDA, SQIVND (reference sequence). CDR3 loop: CASSIRESNEQFF. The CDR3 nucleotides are TGTGCCAGTAGTATTCGAGAATCGAATGAGCAGTTCTTC.

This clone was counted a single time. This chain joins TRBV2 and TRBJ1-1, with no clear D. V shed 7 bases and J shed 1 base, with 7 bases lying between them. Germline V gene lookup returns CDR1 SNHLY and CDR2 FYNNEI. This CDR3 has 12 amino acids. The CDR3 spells CASIYRNTEAFF. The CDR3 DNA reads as TGTGCCAGCATTTATCGGAACACTGAAGCTTTCTTT.

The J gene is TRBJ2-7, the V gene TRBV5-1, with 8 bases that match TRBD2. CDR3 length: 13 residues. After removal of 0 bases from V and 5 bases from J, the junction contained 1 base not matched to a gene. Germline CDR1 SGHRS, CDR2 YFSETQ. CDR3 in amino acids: CASSLDSGNEQYF. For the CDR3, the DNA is TGCGCCAGCAGCTTGGATAGCGGGAACGAGCAGTACTTC.

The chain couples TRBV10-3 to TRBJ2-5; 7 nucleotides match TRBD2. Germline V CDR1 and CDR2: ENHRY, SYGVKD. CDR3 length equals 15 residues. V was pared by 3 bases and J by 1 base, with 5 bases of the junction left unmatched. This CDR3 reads CAISEPGLPQETQYF. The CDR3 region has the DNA TGTGCCATCAGTGAACCGGGACTACCCCAAGAGACCCAGTACTTC.

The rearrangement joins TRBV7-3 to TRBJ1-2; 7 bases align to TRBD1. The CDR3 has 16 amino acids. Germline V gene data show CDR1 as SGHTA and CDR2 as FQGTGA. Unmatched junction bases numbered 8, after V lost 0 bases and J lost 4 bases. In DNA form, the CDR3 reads TGTGCCAGCAGCTTAACTTTGGGGACAGACCCCTATGGCTACACCTTC. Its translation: CASSLTLGTDPYGYTF.

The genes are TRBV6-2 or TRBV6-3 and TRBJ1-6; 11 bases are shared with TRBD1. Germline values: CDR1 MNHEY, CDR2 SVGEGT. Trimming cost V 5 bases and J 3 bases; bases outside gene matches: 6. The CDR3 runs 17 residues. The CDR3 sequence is CASSRGTGGNYNSPLHF. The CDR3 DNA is TGTGCCAGCAGTCGCGGGACAGGGGGAAACTATAATTCACCCCTCCACTTT.

CDR3 in DNA: TGTGCCAGCAGCTTGGGACAAGTAGCCAAAAACATTCAGTACTTC. Amino acid sequence: CASSLGQVAKNIQYF. The chain employs TRBV5-5 and TRBJ2-4; D gene ambiguous. The CDR3 is made up of 15 amino acids. Germline V gene data show CDR1 as SGHKS and CDR2 as YYEKEE (reference sequence). Between the trimmed V and J ends, which lost 0 bases and 0 bases, there was a span of 7 bases.

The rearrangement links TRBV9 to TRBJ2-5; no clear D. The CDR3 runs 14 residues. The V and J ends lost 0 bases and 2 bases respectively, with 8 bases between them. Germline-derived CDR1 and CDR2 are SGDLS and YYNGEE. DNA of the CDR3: TGTGCCAGCAGCGTAGACCTGGCACAAGAGACCCAGTACTTC. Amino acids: CASSVDLAQETQYF.

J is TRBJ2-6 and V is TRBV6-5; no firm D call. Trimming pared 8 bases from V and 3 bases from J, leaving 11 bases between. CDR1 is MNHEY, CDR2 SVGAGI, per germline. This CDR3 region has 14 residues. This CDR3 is CASSLVGGANVLTF. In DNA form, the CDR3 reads TGTGCCAGCTCACTCGTTGGTGGGGCCAACGTCCTGACTTTC.

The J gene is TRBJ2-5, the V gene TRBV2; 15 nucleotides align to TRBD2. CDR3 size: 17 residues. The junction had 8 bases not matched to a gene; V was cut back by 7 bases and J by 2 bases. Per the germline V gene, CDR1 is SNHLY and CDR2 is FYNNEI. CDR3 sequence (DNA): TGTGCCAGCATAACCGGGACTAGCGGGGGGCCACAAGAGACCCAGTACTTC. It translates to CASITGTSGGPQETQYF.

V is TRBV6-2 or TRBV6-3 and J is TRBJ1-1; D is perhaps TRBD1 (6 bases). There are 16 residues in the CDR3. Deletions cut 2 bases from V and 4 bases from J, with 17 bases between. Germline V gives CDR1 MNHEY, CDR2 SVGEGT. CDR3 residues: CASSYRRTARVTEAFF. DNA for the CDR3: TGTGCCAGCAGTTACAGGAGGACAGCCAGAGTCACTGAAGCTTTCTTT.

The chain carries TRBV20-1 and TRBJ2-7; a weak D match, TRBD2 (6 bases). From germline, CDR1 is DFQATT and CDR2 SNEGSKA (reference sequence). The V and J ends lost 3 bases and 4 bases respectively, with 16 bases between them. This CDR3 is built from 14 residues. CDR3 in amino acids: CSASRDSDWYEQYF. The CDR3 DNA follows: TGCAGTGCTAGTAGGGACTCTGACTGGTACGAGCAGTACTTC.

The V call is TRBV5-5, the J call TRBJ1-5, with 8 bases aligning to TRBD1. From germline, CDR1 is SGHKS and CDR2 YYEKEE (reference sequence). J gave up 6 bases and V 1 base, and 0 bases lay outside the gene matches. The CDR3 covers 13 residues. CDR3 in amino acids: CASSLQGAQPQHF. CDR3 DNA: TGTGCCAGCAGCTTGCAGGGGGCTCAGCCCCAGCATTTT.

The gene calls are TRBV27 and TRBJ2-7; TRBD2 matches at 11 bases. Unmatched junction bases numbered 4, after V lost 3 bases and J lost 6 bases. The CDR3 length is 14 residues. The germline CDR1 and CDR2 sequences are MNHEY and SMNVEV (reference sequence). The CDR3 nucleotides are TGTGCCAGCAGTTTCACGGGACTAGCGGTCGAGCAGTACTTC. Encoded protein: CASSFTGLAVEQYF.